This is a list of T cell receptor beta chains from one sample in a study of T cells in Graves' hyperthyroidism and ophthalmopathy. TCRdb fed the multiplex PCR reads into MiXCR, producing one record per CDR3 protein. Of approximately 600,000 distinct CDR3 sequences listed, 12% to 15% are singletons. Sequenced input: blood. The receptor source for this set is a woman between 18 and 29 years old with Graves' ophthalmopathy. CDR3s include the opening cysteine and the closing phenylalanine or tryptophan. Fields, in order: V gene, CDR3 protein.

v_call: TRBV7-3; cdr3_aa: CASSVGGGRGDEQFF
v_call: TRBV20-1; cdr3_aa: CSAREALFPGSPLHF
v_call: TRBV28; cdr3_aa: CASSLSLSGTGGYEQYF
v_call: TRBV7-2; cdr3_aa: CASSLAGGPSTDTQYF
v_call: TRBV2; cdr3_aa: CASSDVLAGGPYEQYF
v_call: TRBV3-1; cdr3_aa: CASSQDPLPLALNYGYTF
v_call: TRBV29-1; cdr3_aa: CSVVDSGTEAFF
v_call: TRBV9; cdr3_aa: CASSGPDRGHNEQFF
v_call: TRBV6-5; cdr3_aa: CASSYSWVAGNQPQHF
v_call: TRBV12-3/TRBV12-4; cdr3_aa: CASSLGIGLAGTDTQYF